This passage covers 32 T cell receptor beta chains from one sample sequenced in a study of cytomegalovirus exposure and HLA in healthy donors. PCR used 60 Vbeta primers and 13 Jbeta primers. The protocol was immunoSEQ multiplex PCR, while the TCRdb copy is restricted to in-frame clones and leaves out a portion. The table has roughly 120,000 clones, around 70% seen once. What was sequenced was PBMCs. These receptors were collected from a man aged 30 to 39 in good health and CMV-seropositive.

The rearrangement links TRBV29-1 to TRBJ2-7, with TRBD1 matching over 9 bases. CDR3 length equals 12 residues. J gave up 2 bases and V 6 bases, and 2 bases lay outside the gene matches. Germline CDR1 and CDR2: SQVTM and ANQGSEA. The CDR3 DNA follows: TGCAGCGTGACAGGGGGGCCCTACGAGCAGTACTTC. Protein: CSVTGGPYEQYF.

This clone was observed a few times. This chain links TRBV4-1 with TRBJ1-1; D call uncertain. Germline-derived CDR1 and CDR2 are MGHRA and YSYEKL. With 6 bases removed from V and 1 base from J, the gap between germline ends came to 9 bases. The CDR3 runs 13 residues. CDR3 residues: CASRESRNTEAFF. The CDR3, as DNA: TGCGCCAGCAGAGAGTCACGGAACACTGAAGCTTTCTTT.

The chain employs TRBV6-6 and TRBJ2-7; 7 bases are shared with TRBD2. Germline CDR1 and CDR2: MNHNY and SVGAGI (reference sequence). V lost 5 bases to trimming and J lost 2 bases; unmatched junction nucleotides: 6. This CDR3 comprises 14 residues. The CDR3 sequence: CASSGASGTYEQYF. The CDR3 nucleotides are TGTGCCAGCAGTGGGGCTAGCGGAACCTACGAGCAGTACTTC.

The genes are TRBV5-6 and TRBJ2-7; possibly TRBD2 for D (5 bases). The CDR3 has 15 amino acids. Trimming shortened V by 2 bases and J by 0 bases, and 12 bases separated the two germline ends. Germline V gives CDR1 SGHDT, CDR2 YYEEEE. The DNA for the CDR3 is TGTGCCAGCAGCTTTTTAGCGAAAAGCTCCTACGAGCAGTACTTC. Residues: CASSFLAKSSYEQYF.

This clone has only one observation. The V gene is TRBV18, the J gene TRBJ2-5; D gene unclear. The CDR3 totals 12 residues. The germline gives CDR1 KGHSH, CDR2 LQKENI. Between the trimmed V and J ends, which lost 3 bases and 4 bases, there was a span of 6 bases. CDR3 protein: CASSPAGETQYF. CDR3 coding DNA: TGTGCCAGCTCACCCGCCGGAGAGACCCAGTACTTC.

The sample holds a few counts of this clone. The CDR3 DNA is TGTGCCAGCTCGGACAGGGGAATCTTTGACACTGAAGCTTTCTTT. Translated, it gives CASSDRGIFDTEAFF. V usage is TRBV28 and J usage is TRBJ1-1; 9 bases fit TRBD1. Germline loops: CDR1 MDHEN, CDR2 SYDVKM. Trimming at V came to 8 bases and at J to 3 bases, leaving 10 bases not matched to a gene. The CDR3 loop spans 15 amino acids.

The rearrangement uses TRBV6-6 and TRBJ1-5; 9 bases are shared with TRBD1. The CDR3 has 16 amino acids. Trimming cost V 6 bases and J 5 bases; bases outside gene matches: 11. Germline V gene lookup returns CDR1 MNHNY and CDR2 SVGAGI (reference sequence). The CDR3 loop is CASSTGTGWDYQPQHF. As DNA, the CDR3 is TGTGCCAGCAGCACCGGGACAGGGTGGGATTATCAGCCCCAGCATTTT.

This clone was detected only once. The chain carries TRBV28 and TRBJ1-3; TRBD1 might be the D (5 bases). Trimming took 7 bases from V and 0 from J, leaving 10 bases between them. The CDR3 covers 14 residues. The germline V gene encodes CDR1 MDHEN and CDR2 SYDVKM. The CDR3, as DNA: TGTGCCAGCAACAGGCTCAGCTCTGGAAACACCATATATTTT. It codes for CASNRLSSGNTIYF.

Only a few counts were recorded for this clone. This chain uses TRBV7-2 with TRBJ2-7; tentative D call: TRBD1 (5 bases). Germline V gene data show CDR1 as SGHTA and CDR2 as FQGNSA. CDR3 length equals 13 residues. Between the trimmed V and J ends, which lost 3 bases and 3 bases, there was a span of 9 bases. As DNA, the CDR3 is TGTGCCAGCAGCTTGACAGCATTCTACGAGCAGTACTTC. Its protein product is CASSLTAFYEQYF.

This clone was detected only a few times. The CDR3 reads CASLAENTDTQYF. Here the CDR3 DNA reads TGTGCCAGCCTAGCGGAGAACACAGATACGCAGTATTTT. This rearrangement joins TRBV10-3 to TRBJ2-3; 7 positions match TRBD2. Germline values: CDR1 ENHRY, CDR2 SYGVKD. V shed 10 bases and J 2 bases; nucleotides not matched to a gene: 6. The CDR3 covers 13 residues.

J is TRBJ2-1 and V is TRBV5-1; D may be TRBD2 (6 bases). CDR3 length: 15 residues. Between the trimmed V and J ends, which lost 0 bases and 6 bases, there was a span of 13 bases. The germline CDR1 and CDR2 sequences are SGHRS and YFSETQ. The CDR3 is CASSLGDWPINEQFF. CDR3 in DNA: TGCGCCAGCAGCTTGGGGGACTGGCCCATCAATGAGCAGTTCTTC. Full variable domain (missing parts from reference TRBV5-1 and TRBJ2-1): KAGVTQTPRYLIKTRGQQVTLSCSPISGHRSVSWYQQTPGQGLQFLFEYFSETQRNKGNFPGRFSGRQFSNSRSEMNVSTLELGDSALYLCASSLGDWPINEQFFGPGTRLTVL.

The rearrangement uses TRBV5-4 and TRBJ2-3; TRBD2 agrees at 10 bases. J gave up 6 bases and V 3 bases, and 4 bases lay outside the gene matches. This CDR3 contains 14 residues. In germline, CDR1 is SGHNT, CDR2 YYREEE (reference sequence). For the CDR3, the DNA is TGTGCCAGCAGCTATAGCGGGAGGCGGGATACGCAGTATTTT. Protein sequence: CASSYSGRRDTQYF.

Only a few counts were recorded for this clone. This CDR3 is CASSETGNTEAFF. CDR3 nucleotide sequence: TGTGCCAGCAGTGAGACAGGGAACACTGAAGCTTTCTTT. J is TRBJ1-1 and V is TRBV6-1, with D perhaps matching TRBD1 (6 bases). CDR1 is MNHNS and CDR2 is SASEGT in the germline V gene. This CDR3 has 13 amino acids. Trimming shortened V by 3 bases and J by 1 base, and 6 bases separated the two germline ends.

The genes are TRBV4-3 and TRBJ2-1; the D gene is possibly TRBD2 (5 bases). The V gene lost 4 bases and the J gene lost 3 bases, with 16 bases spanning the gap. CDR1 LGHNA and CDR2 YSLEER come from the germline V gene. The CDR3 spans 16 residues. Here the CDR3 reads CASSLISGGFYNEQFF. CDR3 nucleotide sequence: TGCGCCAGCAGCCTGATAAGCGGAGGATTCTACAATGAGCAGTTCTTC.

The V and J genes are TRBV6-1 and TRBJ2-7, with D possibly being TRBD1 (5 bases). The length of the CDR3 is 13 residues. Per the germline V gene, CDR1 is MNHNS and CDR2 is SASEGT. V gave up 6 bases and J gave up 2 bases, with 11 bases separating them. CDR3 amino acids: CASRGAGAYEQYF. CDR3 coding DNA: TGTGCCAGCAGAGGGGCCGGCGCCTACGAGCAGTACTTC.

This sequence joins TRBV2 and TRBJ1-2; 8 nucleotides line up with TRBD1. The CDR3 sequence is 12 residues long. Trimming cost V 11 bases and J 5 bases; bases outside gene matches: 7. CDR1 SNHLY and CDR2 FYNNEI come from the germline V gene. CDR3 nucleotide sequence: TGTGCCTCGGACAGGGAGAGGTATGGCTACACCTTC. Translation: CASDRERYGYTF.

The V call is TRBV18, the J call TRBJ1-2; D remains unclear. This CDR3 is 12 amino acids long. Trimming removed 2 bases from V and 10 bases from J, with 11 bases in between. Per the germline V gene, CDR1 is KGHSH and CDR2 is LQKENI. CDR3 bases: TGTGCCAGCTCACCAGGAGGGCAGACCTACACCTTC. Translation: CASSPGGQTYTF. The complete variable domain, with remaining parts taken from reference TRBV18 and TRBJ1-2, reads NAGVMQNPRHLVRRRGQEARLRCSPMKGHSHVYWYRQLPEEGLKFMVYLQKENIIDESGMPKERFSAEFPKEGPSILRIQQVVRGDSAAYFCASSPGGQTYTFGSGTRLTVV.

This clone has only a few counts. The V and J genes are TRBV20-1 and TRBJ1-1; D is unresolved. CDR3 length: 11 amino acids. Per the germline V gene, CDR1 is DFQATT and CDR2 is SNEGSKA (reference sequence). Between the trimmed V and J ends, which lost 6 bases and 0 bases, there was a span of 5 bases. The CDR3 protein is CSAQLNTEAFF. The CDR3 nucleotides are TGCAGTGCCCAATTGAACACTGAAGCTTTCTTT.

The rearrangement joins TRBV28 to TRBJ1-4, with D possibly TRBD1 on 5 matching bases. The germline V gene encodes CDR1 MDHEN and CDR2 SYDVKM. V was pared by 5 bases and J by 0 bases, with 10 bases between. The CDR3 length is 15 residues. In DNA, the CDR3 is TGTGCCAGCAGTCCTACAGGTTCAACTAATGAAAAACTGTTTTTT. It is translated as CASSPTGSTNEKLFF.

This clone was observed a handful of times. This chain uses TRBV11-2 with TRBJ1-1; TRBD1 might be the D (5 bases). The germline V and J ends were trimmed by 2 bases and 2 bases, with 12 bases remaining between them. Germline V gene lookup returns CDR1 SGHAT and CDR2 FQNNGV. The CDR3 is 15 residues long. The CDR3 nucleotides read TGTGCCAGCAGCTTAATGGGGCGATTAAACACTGAAGCTTTCTTT. The encoded protein is CASSLMGRLNTEAFF.

The gene calls are TRBV6-5 and TRBJ1-3, with D unresolved. V shed 6 bases and J shed 0 bases, with 9 bases lying between them. Germline CDR1 MNHEY, CDR2 SVGAGI. This CDR3 is built from 14 residues. The CDR3 is CASSPGGSGNTIYF. The CDR3 bases are TGTGCCAGCAGCCCCGGAGGCTCTGGAAACACCATATATTTT.

The chain carries TRBV27 and TRBJ1-2; 8 nucleotides agree with TRBD1. Looked up from germline, CDR1 is MNHEY and CDR2 is SMNVEV (reference sequence). Trimming cost V 5 bases and J 5 bases; bases outside gene matches: 13. The CDR3 spans 16 residues. DNA for the CDR3: TGTGCCAGCAGTGCCCAGGGGGCATTGGGCCTATATGGCTACACCTTC. It encodes CASSAQGALGLYGYTF.

Note on this clone: Other DNA sequences in the sample encode the same CDR3. The rearrangement uses TRBV20-1 and TRBJ1-2; D unclear. V lost 5 bases and J lost 6, with 10 bases in between. The germline gives CDR1 DFQATT, CDR2 SNEGSKA (reference sequence). CDR3 length equals 11 residues. CDR3 loop: CSALMTNGYTF. CDR3 in DNA: TGCAGTGCTCTGATGACAAATGGCTACACCTTC.

This chain uses TRBV5-4 with TRBJ2-7; D gene unclear. Trimming took off 0 bases at V and 6 bases at J, with 19 bases between the two ends. The CDR3 consists of 16 residues. Germline CDR1 and CDR2: SGHNT and YYREEE (reference sequence). CDR3 nucleotides: TGTGCCAGCAGCTTGGCCCGCGCATCCGCCCTGGTCGAGCAGTACTTC. Encoded protein: CASSLARASALVEQYF.

The chain recombines TRBV6-4 with TRBJ2-1; TRBD2 agrees at 13 bases. The germline V gene has CDR1 MRHNA and CDR2 SNTAGT. Trimming took 5 bases from V and 6 from J; bases not matched to a gene: 4. The CDR3 length is 15 residues. CDR3 DNA: TGTGCCAGCAGTAAGGGACTAGCGGGGACCAATGAGCAGTTCTTC. It translates to CASSKGLAGTNEQFF.

This clone was detected only a few times. V is TRBV28 and J is TRBJ1-1; maybe TRBD1 (6 bases). V dropped 4 bases and J dropped 5 bases, with 17 bases sitting between them. The CDR3 runs 15 residues. The germline CDR1 and CDR2 sequences are MDHEN and SYDVKM. The CDR3: CASSWDTDLGTEAFF. The CDR3 DNA reads TGTGCCAGCAGTTGGGACACCGATCTTGGAACTGAAGCTTTCTTT.

The V and J genes are TRBV9 and TRBJ2-3; TRBD2 matches at 13 bases. CDR1 and CDR2 (germline): SGDLS, YYNGEE. The J segment lost 5 bases and the V segment lost 0 bases, leaving 3 bases of the junction unmatched. This CDR3 comprises 16 residues. The DNA for the CDR3 is TGTGCCAGCAGCGTAGGGACTAGCGGGAGTATAGATACGCAGTATTTT. It specifies CASSVGTSGSIDTQYF.

The chain uses TRBV27 and TRBJ2-7; D unclear. Deletions cut 6 bases from V and 3 bases from J, with 12 bases between. There are 13 residues in the CDR3. In germline, CDR1 is MNHEY, CDR2 SMNVEV (reference sequence). The CDR3 bases are TGTGCCAGCAGCCTTATCGCCGGCTACGAGCAGTACTTC. As protein: CASSLIAGYEQYF.

The chain recombines TRBV21-1 with TRBJ2-7; the D call TRBD1 from the table was never checked on the DNA. TRBV21-1 is marked as a pseudogene. This CDR3 contains 14 residues. The chain's CDR3 is CARVQDQLCYEQYF. The DNA of the CDR3 is TGTGCCAGAGTCCAGGATCAGCTATGCTACGAGCAGTACTTC.

The chain is built from TRBV5-1 and TRBJ2-1; 10 positions match TRBD1. The V and J ends lost 0 bases and 6 bases, in that order; junction bases with no gene match: 6. This CDR3 comprises 16 residues. Germline assignment: CDR1 SGHRS and CDR2 YFSETQ. CDR3 sequence reads: CASSLAGQGFFNEQFF. In DNA, the CDR3 is TGCGCCAGCAGCTTGGCGGGACAGGGGTTCTTCAATGAGCAGTTCTTC.

This clone has just a few counts. The chain combines TRBV2 with TRBJ1-2, with D perhaps TRBD1 (6 bases). The ends were cut back, 6 bases at V and 3 bases at J, with 17 bases in the middle. The CDR3 contains 15 residues. CDR1 is SNHLY and CDR2 is FYNNEI in the germline V gene. CDR3 in amino acids: CASRTDRMWDYGYTF. CDR3 DNA: TGTGCCAGCAGAACCGACAGGATGTGGGACTATGGCTACACCTTC.

The V gene is TRBV28, the J gene TRBJ2-4; D uncertain. The CDR3 spans 13 residues. Germline-derived CDR1 and CDR2 are MDHEN and SYDVKM. V lost 5 bases and J lost 4, with 9 bases in between. The CDR3 coding sequence is TGTGCCAGCAGTCCAGACTCGAAAAACATTCAGTACTTC. The encoded protein is CASSPDSKNIQYF.